This T cell receptor (beta chain) was recovered during a study of blood T cells in healthy people across ages. Findings and caveats of the study: Percentage of naive T cells showed a strong correlation with TCR beta diversity. Estimates drawn from one million T cells were deemed to understate diversity.

Of note for this clonotype: The antigen is undetermined.

CDR1 is MGHDK and CDR2 is SYGVNS in the germline V gene. V lost 0 bases to trimming and J lost 11 bases, with 13 bases between them. The CDR3 is 13 amino acids. Together with a sample-barcoded 5' primer, a J-beta primer mix was included in a second PCR lasting about 7 to 11 cycles. Unique molecular identifiers of 12 random nucleotides labeled each cDNA. MiXCR was run by TCRdb on the 5' RACE reads, yielding one entry per CDR3 protein. Of about 1.4 million distinct CDR3 sequences listed, roughly 59% are singletons. The sequenced sample was blood. This receptor was obtained from a man aged 18 to 30 in good health. This chain connects TRBV25-1 to TRBJ1-1; D is perhaps TRBD1 (6 bases). The CDR3 loop is CASSEYGGLKAFF. The CDR3 DNA is TGTGCCAGCAGTGAATACGGGGGGCTCAAGGCTTTCTTT.